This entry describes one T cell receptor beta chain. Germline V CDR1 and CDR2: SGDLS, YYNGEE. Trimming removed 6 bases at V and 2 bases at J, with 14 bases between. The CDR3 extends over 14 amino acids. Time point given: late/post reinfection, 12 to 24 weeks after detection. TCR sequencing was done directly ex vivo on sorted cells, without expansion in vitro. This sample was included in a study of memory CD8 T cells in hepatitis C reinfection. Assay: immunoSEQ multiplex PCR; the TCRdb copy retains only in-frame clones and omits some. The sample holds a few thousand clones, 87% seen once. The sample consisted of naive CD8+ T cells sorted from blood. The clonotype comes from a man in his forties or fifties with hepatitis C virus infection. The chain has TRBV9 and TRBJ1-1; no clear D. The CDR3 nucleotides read TGTGCCAGCACCGGTGGGAGGCTCAACACTGAAGCTTTCTTT. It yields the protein CASTGGRLNTEAFF.